The 14 T cell receptor beta chains below all came from one sample that was sequenced in a study of metastatic and nonmetastatic thyroid tumors. Patients underwent thyroid surgery, and none had received any treatment before it. Via MiXCR, TCRdb re-called the PCR reads. The data hold about 41,000 clones, with 20% to 25% observed a single time. Sample: tumor tissue. These receptors all stem from a female donor with papillary thyroid cancer or a benign thyroid nodule (not recorded which). Some clones in this sample may be carry-over from other donors' samples.

This chain joins TRBV13 and TRBJ2-1, with 10 bases matching TRBD1. The germline V gene encodes CDR1 PRHDT and CDR2 FYEKMQ (reference sequence). The CDR3 loop spans 15 amino acids. V dropped 5 bases and J dropped 4; count of bases not matched to a gene: 5. CDR3 bases: TGTGCCAGCAGCGAGACAGGGGGCGGGTACAATGAGCAGTTCTTC. Translating it yields CASSETGGGYNEQFF.

The chain combines TRBV18 with TRBJ2-5; D might be TRBD1 (5 bases). Germline CDR1 KGHSH, CDR2 LQKENI. Trimming cost V 2 bases and J 2 bases, with 15 bases left between them. The CDR3 loop spans 16 amino acids. The DNA of the CDR3 is TGTGCCAGCTCACCAGGCCGCTTAACAGGACAAGAGACCCAGTACTTC. Amino acid sequence: CASSPGRLTGQETQYF.

This clone was found a few times. The chain uses TRBV24-1 and TRBJ1-1; D gene unclear. Germline CDR1 is KGHDR and CDR2 is SFDVKD. CDR3 length: 15 residues. V shed 2 bases and J shed 1 base, with 10 bases lying between them. The CDR3 bases are TGTGCCACCAGTGATTCCCAAGTTTCGAACACTGAAGCTTTCTTT. Translation: CATSDSQVSNTEAFF.

This clone occurred a few times. The chain joins TRBV28 to TRBJ2-4; D not certain. V was shortened by 5 bases and J by 7 bases, with 12 bases between the two germline ends. CDR1 is MDHEN, CDR2 SYDVKM, per germline. CDR3 size: 13 residues. For the CDR3, the DNA is TGTGCCAGCAGTCATCCGGCCAGGAACATTCAGTACTTC. Translating gives CASSHPARNIQYF. Drawing the rest from reference TRBV28 and TRBJ2-4, the complete variable domain is DVKVTQSSRYLVKRTGEKVFLECVQDMDHENMFWYRQDPGLGLRLIYFSYDVKMKEKGDIPEGYSVSREKKERFSLILESASTNQTSMYLCASSHPARNIQYFGAGTRLSVL.

This clone was counted many times. The chain is built from TRBV6-2 or TRBV6-3 and TRBJ2-3; no firm D call. The CDR3 extends over 16 amino acids. CDR1 and CDR2 (germline): MNHEY, SVGEGT. V shed 0 bases and J shed 2 bases, with 12 bases lying between them. CDR3 residues: CASSYSRTEPTDTQYF. CDR3 in DNA: TGTGCCAGCAGTTACTCCAGGACCGAACCCACAGATACGCAGTATTTT.

On this clone itself: A read error is possible here, since a much larger clone lies one base away. The J gene is TRBJ2-1, the V gene TRBV20-1, with TRBD2 identical over 14 bases. This CDR3 has 16 amino acids. J was trimmed by 9 bases and V by 6 bases; bases with no gene match: 13. CDR1 and CDR2 from the germline V gene are DFQATT and SNEGSKA (reference sequence). The CDR3 DNA is TGCAGTGCCCGAAGGGTCGGGACTAGCGGGAGTAGTGAGCAGTTCTTC. Encoded protein: CSARRVGTSGSSEQFF.

This clone was recorded many times. This chain uses TRBV6-2 or TRBV6-3 with TRBJ1-1, with a possible D match to TRBD1 (5 bases). In germline, CDR1 is MNHEY, CDR2 SVGEGT. V lost 0 bases and J lost 6, with 20 bases in between. CDR3 size: 17 residues. CDR3: CASSYSRSITDSAEAFF. CDR3 DNA sequence: TGTGCCAGCAGTTACTCTCGGAGCATAACAGACAGTGCTGAAGCTTTCTTT.

V is TRBV7-2 and J is TRBJ1-3, with 7 positions matching TRBD1. The CDR3 totals 17 residues. Trimming took 3 bases from V and 4 from J; bases not matched to a gene: 12. CDR1 is SGHTA, CDR2 FQGNSA, per germline. DNA of the CDR3: TGTGCCAGCAGCTTGGCGCCGCTGACAGGGCGCGGAAACACCATATATTTT. Encoded protein: CASSLAPLTGRGNTIYF. The full variable domain, in which reference TRBV7-2 and TRBJ1-3 provide the parts outside the CDR3, is GAGVSQSPSNKVTEKGKDVELRCDPISGHTALYWYRQSLGQGLEFLIYFQGNSAPDKSGLPSDRFSAERTGGSVSTLTIQRTQQEDSAVYLCASSLAPLTGRGNTIYFGEGSWLTVV.

This clone is labeled as medium-sized (0.01 to 0.1%). The DNA for the CDR3 is TGTGCCAGCAGCTTAGAGGGACAGGGACTGAGGACTTTCTTT. Translated, it gives CASSLEGQGLRTFF. The chain combines TRBV7-8 with TRBJ1-1; 9 positions match TRBD1. Germline values: CDR1 SGHVS, CDR2 FQNEAQ. Unmatched junction bases numbered 9, after V lost 1 base and J lost 12 bases. CDR3 length: 14 amino acids.

This clone occurred many times. This chain uses TRBV5-1 with TRBJ2-5, with TRBD1 identical over 7 bases. Losses at the gene ends were 4 bases for V and 6 bases for J; bases not matched to a gene: 15. The CDR3 has 16 amino acids. CDR1 SGHRS and CDR2 YFSETQ come from the germline V gene. CDR3 in amino acids: CASSPEGRQGVKTQYF. Here the CDR3 DNA reads TGCGCCAGCAGCCCCGAGGGGCGGCAGGGGGTGAAGACCCAGTACTTC.

The V and J genes are TRBV5-4 and TRBJ2-6; D is possibly TRBD1 or TRBD2 (5 bases each). Germline V lookup: CDR1 SGHNT, CDR2 YYREEE (reference sequence). Trimming shortened V by 2 bases and J by 4 bases, and 16 bases separated the two germline ends. There are 17 residues in the CDR3. Written as DNA, the CDR3 is TGTGCCAGCAGCTTTTGGGGGAAGCGTTCGGGGGCCAACGTCCTGACTTTC. Protein product: CASSFWGKRSGANVLTF.

In the case of this clone: The junction does not match germline at one end; this may be a read error. The gene calls are TRBV15 and TRBJ2-7; TRBD2 aligns across 8 bases. From germline, CDR1 is LNHNV and CDR2 YYDKDF (reference sequence). The CDR3 length is 15 residues. The CDR3 bases are TGTGCCACCAGCAGAGTGGGCGGGAGGTCCTACGATCAGTACTTC. Encoded protein: CATSRVGGRSYDQYF. The whole variable domain, filled in from reference TRBV15 and TRBJ2-7, reads DAMVIQNPRYQVTQFGKPVTLSCSQTLNHNVMYWYQQKSSQAPKLLFHYYDKDFNNEADTPDNFQSRRPNTSFCFLDIRSPGLGDTAMYLCATSRVGGRSYDQYFGPGTRLTVT.

This chain uses TRBV6-2 or TRBV6-3 with TRBJ2-7; the match to TRBD2 covers 8 bases. In germline, CDR1 is MNHEY, CDR2 SVGEGT. The CDR3 runs 18 residues. With 7 bases clipped from V and 1 base from J, the junction kept 18 bases outside the gene matches. CDR3 amino acids: CASNQGPSLSGGSYEQYF. In DNA, the CDR3 is TGTGCCAGCAACCAAGGTCCCTCCTTGAGCGGGGGTTCCTACGAGCAGTACTTC.

This clone was seen many times. The chain is built from TRBV6-6 and TRBJ1-1; no reliable D call. This CDR3 has 14 amino acids. Trimming shortened V by 3 bases and J by 4 bases, and 12 bases separated the two germline ends. Germline V gene sequence: CDR1 MNHNY, CDR2 SVGAGI (reference sequence). DNA for the CDR3: TGTGCCAGCAGTTATTACGTCTTGGGCACTGAAGCTTTCTTT. Protein sequence: CASSYYVLGTEAFF.